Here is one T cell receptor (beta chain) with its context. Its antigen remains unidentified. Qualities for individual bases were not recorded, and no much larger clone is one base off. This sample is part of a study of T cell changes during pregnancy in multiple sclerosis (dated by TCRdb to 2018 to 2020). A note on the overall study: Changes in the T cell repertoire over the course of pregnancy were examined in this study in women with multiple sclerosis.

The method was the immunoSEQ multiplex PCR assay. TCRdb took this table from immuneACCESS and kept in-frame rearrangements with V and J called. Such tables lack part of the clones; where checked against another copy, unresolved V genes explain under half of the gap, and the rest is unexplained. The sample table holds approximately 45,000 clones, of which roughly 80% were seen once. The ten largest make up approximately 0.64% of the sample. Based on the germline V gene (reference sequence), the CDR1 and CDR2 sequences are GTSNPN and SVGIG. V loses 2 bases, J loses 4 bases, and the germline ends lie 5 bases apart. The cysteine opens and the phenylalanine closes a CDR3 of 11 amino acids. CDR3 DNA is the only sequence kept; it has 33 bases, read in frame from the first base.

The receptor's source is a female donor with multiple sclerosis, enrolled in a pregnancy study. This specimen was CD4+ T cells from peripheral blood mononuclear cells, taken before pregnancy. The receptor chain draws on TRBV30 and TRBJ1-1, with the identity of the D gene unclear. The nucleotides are TGTGCCTGGAGTAAGCCCACTGAAGCTTTCTTT. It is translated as CAWSKPTEAFF.